The 3 T cell receptor beta chains given below trace back to one sample, sequenced in a study of OX40 agonist ivuxolimab in advanced cancers. Clones were sequenced by immunoSEQ multiplex PCR, and TCRdb holds only the in-frame ones, with some missing. Of tens of thousands of clones listed, around 84% are singletons. Here the sequenced sample was CD4+ or CD8+ T cells sorted from blood, taken in a trial of the OX40 agonist ivuxolimab. Every receptor here comes from an adult with an advanced solid tumor such as melanoma, head and neck, liver or kidney cancer.

The V and J genes are TRBV7-7 and TRBJ1-2; D is possibly TRBD1 (6 bases). The ends were cut back, 6 bases at V and 1 base at J, with 18 bases in the middle. Germline CDR1 SSHAT, CDR2 FNYEAQ (reference sequence). The length of the CDR3 is 16 residues. The CDR3 is CASRNYRARFNYGYTF. The CDR3 coding sequence is TGTGCCAGCAGGAATTACAGGGCCCGCTTTAACTATGGCTACACCTTC.

The chain has TRBV5-1 and TRBJ2-1; 9 bases are a match to TRBD2. CDR3 length equals 15 residues. V lost 4 bases, J lost 7 bases, and 9 bases stayed unmatched. Germline V lookup: CDR1 SGHRS, CDR2 YFSETQ. In DNA, the CDR3 is TGCGCCAGCAGCGGGGTAGCGGGGGCCTCTAATGAGCAGTTCTTC. Translated, it gives CASSGVAGASNEQFF.

This chain uses TRBV2 with TRBJ2-7; TRBD2 matches 12 bases. V shed 10 bases, J shed 9 bases, and the junction held 19 bases outside the gene matches. CDR1 and CDR2 from the germline V gene are SNHLY and FYNNEI. The CDR3 is made up of 16 amino acids. CDR3 sequence: CATTAQGTSGGSRQYF. The CDR3, as DNA: TGTGCCACCACAGCACAGGGTACTAGCGGGGGGAGTCGGCAGTACTTC.